The rows below give T cell receptor beta chains drawn from one sample of a study of CD8 T cells in ankylosing spondylitis. TCRdb reprocessed the 5' RACE reads via MiXCR and lists one record per CDR3 protein. This sample carries about 240,000 distinct CDR3 sequences, around 9.2% of them seen once, and the ten largest clones take under 7.5%. Input material: blood, either unsorted or a sorted T cell fraction (not recorded which). These receptors came from a male donor with ankylosing spondylitis or in good health (not recorded which). Each CDR3 is given with its conserved first and last residue. A D gene is named only where the DNA matches it firmly. Part of the rows lack a size; the others show once, few, many or a class for expanded clones.

.	many	TRBV12-3/TRBV12-4	TRBJ2-1	TGTGCCAGCAGTTCTCCGCTCGGTCGGGGGCTTGCCAATGAGCAGTTCTTC	CASSSPLGRGLANEQFF
.	many	TRBV20-1	TRBJ1-1	TGCAGTGCTAGGATGGAGGGGGGAACTGAAGCTTTCTTT	CSARMEGGTEAFF
TRBD1	few	TRBV7-2	TRBJ1-6	TGTGCCAGCAGCTTAGGACAGGGGTATAGGTCACCCCTCCACTTT	CASSLGQGYRSPLHF
.	many	TRBV29-1	TRBJ2-2	TGCAGCGTTCTGGCAGACAACACCGGGGAGCTGTTTTTT	CSVLADNTGELFF
.	many	TRBV5-5	TRBJ1-5	TGTGCCAGCAGCTTATATAGCAATCAGCCCCAGCATTTT	CASSLYSNQPQHF
TRBD1	few	TRBV5-1	TRBJ2-3	TGCGCCAGCAAATCCACAGGGGAAGATACGCAGTATTTT	CASKSTGEDTQYF
.	many	TRBV20-1	TRBJ2-1	TGCAGTGCTAGCGTGGGGTCGGCCCAAGCGTTCTTC	CSASVGSAQAFF
TRBD2	few	TRBV29-1	TRBJ2-5	TGCAGCGCAAAGGGACTAGCGGGAGTCCACCAAGAGACCCAGTACTTC	CSAKGLAGVHQETQYF
.	many	TRBV19	TRBJ1-5	TGTGCCAGTAGTTCCGGGGCAGTGGGACAGCCCCAGCATTTT	CASSSGAVGQPQHF
.	many	TRBV6-5	TRBJ1-2	TGTGCCAGCAGTTACTCGAATCGTGATTATGGCTACACCTTC	CASSYSNRDYGYTF
.	many	TRBV6-5	TRBJ2-6	TGTGCCAGCAGTTACCGGAGCTCTGGGGCCAACGTCCTGACTTTC	CASSYRSSGANVLTF
.	many	TRBV12-3/TRBV12-4	TRBJ1-1	TGTGCCAGCAGTCGTGGCCCGAACACTGAAGCTTTCTTT	CASSRGPNTEAFF
.	many	TRBV5-6	TRBJ1-1	TGTGCCAGCAGCTCGTCATATGCCACGGGAGCTTTCTTT	CASSSSYATGAFF
TRBD1	many	TRBV29-1	TRBJ2-1	TGCAGCGTTATGACAGGGGGCTGGAATGAGCAGTTCTTC	CSVMTGGWNEQFF
.	many	TRBV12-1	TRBJ1-1	TGTGCCAGCAGCTTTTCTAGGACAGGGGGCACTGAAGCTTTCTTT	CASSFSRTGGTEAFF
TRBD2	many	TRBV9	TRBJ2-1	TGTGCCAGCAGCGAAGATCCGGGACTAAAAAATGAGCAGTTCTTC	CASSEDPGLKNEQFF
TRBD1	.	TRBV7-9	TRBJ2-5	TGTGCCAGCAGCTCGGGACAGGGGACAGAGACCCAGTACTTC	CASSSGQGTETQYF
.	many	TRBV4-3	TRBJ2-7	TGCGCCAGCAGCCAAGAGAGCCAGGGTATCCCCTACGAGCAGTACTTC	CASSQESQGIPYEQYF
.	many	TRBV20-1	TRBJ1-5	TGCAGTGCTAGGAGGGGAACTCAGCCCCAGCATTTT	CSARRGTQPQHF
TRBD2	.	TRBV4-2	TRBJ2-1	TGTGCCAGCAGCCAAGAACCGGGAGGTGTTTACAATGAGCAGTTCTTC	CASSQEPGGVYNEQFF
.	many	TRBV15	TRBJ1-2	TGTGCCACCAGCAGAGAGAAGGGGTTGAGCTATGGCTACACCTTC	CATSREKGLSYGYTF
.	many	TRBV12-3/TRBV12-4	TRBJ2-2	TGTGCCAGCAGTCCAAACACCGGGGAGCTGTTTTTT	CASSPNTGELFF
TRBD2	many	TRBV27	TRBJ2-2	TGTGCCAGCAGTTTGGGACTAGCGGGACTCGCCGGGGAGCTGTTTTTT	CASSLGLAGLAGELFF
.	.	TRBV5-5	TRBJ2-3	TGTGCCAGCAGCTTGGCGGCCAAGAGCACAGATACGCAGTATTTT	CASSLAAKSTDTQYF
TRBD1	.	TRBV27	TRBJ2-3	TGTGCCAGCAGTTTTCAAGGTTGGCGACAGGGCCAGTATTTT	CASSFQGWRQGQYF
.	many	TRBV4-2	TRBJ2-1	TGTGCCAGCAGCCAAGATCATTTAGGGGGTCTTTACAATGAGCAGTTCTTC	CASSQDHLGGLYNEQFF
.	many	TRBV6-6	TRBJ1-1	TGTGCCAGCAGGTCAGGGGAAACTGAAGCTTTCTTT	CASRSGETEAFF
.	many	TRBV7-8	TRBJ1-4	TGTGCCAGCAGCAGAACACAGGCAACTAATGAAAAACTGTTTTTT	CASSRTQATNEKLFF
TRBD1	many	TRBV3-1	TRBJ1-2	TGTGCCAGCAGACCGGGACAGGGGACCGGCTACACCTTC	CASRPGQGTGYTF